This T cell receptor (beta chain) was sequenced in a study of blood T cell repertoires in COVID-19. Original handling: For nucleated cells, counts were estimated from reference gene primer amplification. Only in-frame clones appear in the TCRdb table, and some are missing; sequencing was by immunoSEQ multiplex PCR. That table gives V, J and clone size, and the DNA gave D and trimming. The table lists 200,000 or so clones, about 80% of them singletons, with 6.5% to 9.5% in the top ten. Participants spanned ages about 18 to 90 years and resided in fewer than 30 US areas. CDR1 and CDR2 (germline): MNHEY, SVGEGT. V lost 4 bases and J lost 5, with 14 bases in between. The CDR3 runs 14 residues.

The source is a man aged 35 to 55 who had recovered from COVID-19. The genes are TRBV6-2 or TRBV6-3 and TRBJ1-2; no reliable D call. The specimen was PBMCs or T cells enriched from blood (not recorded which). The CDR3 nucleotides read TGTGCCAGCAGTTGGAGGACGGTTGATTATGGCTACACCTTC. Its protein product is CASSWRTVDYGYTF.